This T cell receptor beta chain was sequenced for a study of cytomegalovirus exposure and HLA in healthy donors. Notes on this clone: Antigen unknown.

Points from the study as a whole: There were reportedly fewer N-insertions in an Asian-associated ancestry cluster than the roughly 670-donor mean, in a later analysis. V- and J-gene trimming in TCR beta was tied to a missense DCLRE1C variant by an analysis performed later.

It was with 60 Vbeta and 13 Jbeta primers that the PCR ran. The assay was immunoSEQ multiplex PCR, and TCRdb's table has in-frame clones only and misses some. The data show about 250,000 clones, around 80% seen once. Germline V gives CDR1 SGHNT, CDR2 YYREEE (reference sequence). The CDR3 runs 12 residues. V lost 2 bases to trimming and J lost 7 bases, with 6 bases between them. Sequencing was done on a sample of PBMCs. The J gene is TRBJ2-2, the V gene TRBV5-4, with TRBD1 as a possible D gene (6 bases). This receptor was identified in a boy aged 5 to 17 in good health and CMV-seronegative. CDR3 protein: CASSLQGGELFF. The CDR3 DNA is TGTGCCAGCAGCTTACAGGGCGGGGAGCTGTTTTTT.